This passage covers 26 T cell receptor beta chains from one sample sequenced in a study of blood T cell repertoires in COVID-19. TCRdb's copy holds only in-frame clones and misses some; the assay was immunoSEQ multiplex PCR. The data show 150,000 to 200,000 clones, roughly 80% seen once. The sequencing input was peripheral blood. The receptors were sampled from a woman aged 35 to 49 with acute or convalescent COVID-19.

The J gene is TRBJ2-1, the V gene TRBV12-3 or TRBV12-4; weak D call: TRBD1 (6 bases). The CDR3 covers 12 residues. Trimming pared 7 bases from V and 7 bases from J, leaving 11 bases between. The chain's CDR3 is CASNPQGNEQFF. For the CDR3, the DNA is TGTGCCAGCAATCCGCAGGGGAATGAGCAGTTCTTC.

This chain connects TRBV24-1 to TRBJ2-2, with 8 bases lining up with TRBD1. Germline V lookup: CDR1 KGHDR, CDR2 SFDVKD. The CDR3 spans 15 residues. J gave up 7 bases and V 4 bases, and 7 bases lay outside the gene matches. CDR3 in DNA: TGTGCCACCAGTGACCCGACAGGGGAAGGCGGGGAGCTGTTTTTT. Translated, it gives CATSDPTGEGGELFF.

This clone was seen more than once but under ten times. The genes are TRBV7-8 and TRBJ1-6; D remains unclear. CDR3 size: 16 residues. Trimming left V 3 bases short and J 0 bases short, with 9 bases between. Per germline, CDR1 SGHVS and CDR2 FQNEAQ. CDR3 sequence: CASSLQASSYNSPLHF. The CDR3 region has the DNA TGTGCCAGCAGCTTGCAGGCGAGCTCCTATAATTCACCCCTCCACTTT.

The V and J genes are TRBV7-2 and TRBJ2-7, with TRBD2 matching over 8 bases. The V gene end was trimmed by 1 base and the J gene end by 9 bases; junction bases not matched to a gene: 11. CDR1 and CDR2 (germline): SGHTA, FQGNSA. The CDR3 length is 15 residues. CDR3 protein: CASSLVVSGARGQYF. The CDR3 coding sequence is TGTGCCAGCAGCTTAGTTGTTAGCGGGGCCAGGGGGCAGTACTTC.

The rearrangement links TRBV28 to TRBJ1-4, with D tentatively TRBD1 (5 bases). The germline CDR1 and CDR2 sequences are MDHEN and SYDVKM. The CDR3 runs 13 residues. V lost 6 bases, J lost 4 bases, and 9 bases lay in between. Here the CDR3 DNA reads TGTGCCAGCAGAGGGCAGGGTAATGAAAAACTGTTTTTT. Protein: CASRGQGNEKLFF.

The chain employs TRBV19 and TRBJ1-3, with D perhaps matching TRBD1 (5 bases). Germline V gives CDR1 LNHDA, CDR2 SQIVND (reference sequence). V was shortened by 6 bases and J by 2 bases, with 14 bases between the two germline ends. This CDR3 spans 15 amino acids. In DNA form, the CDR3 reads TGTGCCAGTAGCCCAACAGGCGAACCTGGAAACACCATATATTTT. This sequence encodes CASSPTGEPGNTIYF.

The gene calls are TRBV7-2 and TRBJ2-3, with 10 bases aligning to TRBD2. Germline loops: CDR1 SGHTA, CDR2 FQGNSA. V was clipped by 9 bases and J by 4 bases; unmatched bases: 22. This CDR3 spans 19 amino acids. The CDR3 loop reads CASLAGGAPSATRADTQYF. CDR3 nucleotides: TGTGCCAGTTTAGCGGGGGGTGCTCCTTCGGCTACACGCGCAGATACGCAGTATTTT.

The rearrangement links TRBV6-1 to TRBJ2-1, with 9 nucleotides matching TRBD2. CDR1 MNHNS and CDR2 SASEGT come from the germline V gene. The trim removed 1 base at V and 10 bases at J, leaving 11 bases unmatched. CDR3 length: 16 amino acids. As DNA, the CDR3 is TGTGCCAGCAGTGAAGGTTGGGTAGCGGGAGTCAGGGAGCAGTTCTTC. This encodes CASSEGWVAGVREQFF.

In DNA form, the CDR3 reads TGTGCCAGCAGCTTAGCGATGAGGGCTAGCTGGGACACCGGGGAGCTGTTTTTT. This encodes CASSLAMRASWDTGELFF. The chain uses TRBV7-2 and TRBJ2-2; D might be TRBD2 (5 bases). This CDR3 is built from 18 residues. The V and J ends lost 0 bases and 3 bases respectively, with 17 bases between them. Germline lookup yields CDR1 SGHTA and CDR2 FQGNSA.

The chain recombines TRBV4-1 with TRBJ1-3; the match to TRBD1 covers 7 bases. Germline CDR1 reads MGHRA; CDR2 reads YSYEKL. With V trimmed by 4 bases and J by 7 bases, 4 bases remained unmatched. There are 13 residues in the CDR3. CDR3 DNA sequence: TGCGCCAGCAGCCCACTACAGGGGAACACCATATATTTT. Protein sequence: CASSPLQGNTIYF.

The chain joins TRBV5-1 to TRBJ1-1; no clear D. This CDR3 comprises 15 residues. Germline loops: CDR1 SGHRS, CDR2 YFSETQ. Trimming removed 5 bases at V and 2 bases at J, with 16 bases between. For the CDR3, the DNA is TGCGCCAGCAGACGTGATCCGGGGATCAACACTGAAGCTTTCTTT. Its protein is CASRRDPGINTEAFF.

This clone was observed a handful of times. The CDR3 region has the DNA TGTGCCAGCAGCCCGGGACAACGAGGAACTGAAGCTTTCTTT. Translation gives CASSPGQRGTEAFF. V gene TRBV28 combines with J gene TRBJ1-1; TRBD1 might be the D (6 bases). The CDR3 has 14 amino acids. V gave up 6 bases and J gave up 5 bases, with 16 bases separating them. Germline values: CDR1 MDHEN, CDR2 SYDVKM.

There are a few counts of this clone. V gene TRBV30 combines with J gene TRBJ2-2, with D uncertain. The CDR3 is 13 residues long. Germline V CDR1 and CDR2: GTSNPN, SVGIG (reference sequence). V lost 3 bases and J 6 bases, leaving 11 bases between the germline ends. The CDR3 here is CAWRLAVPGELFF. The DNA for the CDR3 is TGTGCCTGGAGGTTAGCAGTCCCCGGGGAGCTGTTTTTT. Full variable domain (remainder filled in from reference TRBV30 and TRBJ2-2): SQTIHQWPATLVQPVGSPLSLECTVEGTSNPNLYWYRQAAGRGLQLLFYSVGIGQISSEVPQNLSASRPQDRQFILSSKKLLLSDSGFYLCAWRLAVPGELFFGEGSRLTVL.

The chain links TRBV7-9 to TRBJ2-7; unclear D gene. The CDR3 sequence is 12 residues long. The germline V gene has CDR1 SEHNR and CDR2 FQNEAQ (reference sequence). V gave up 1 base and J gave up 5 bases, with 6 bases separating them. The CDR3 DNA reads as TGTGCCAGCAGCTTAGTCCTTAACGAGCAGTACTTC. Encoded protein: CASSLVLNEQYF.

This chain links TRBV11-1 with TRBJ2-5; tentatively, D is TRBD2 (6 bases). Germline CDR1 and CDR2: SGHAT and FQDESV (reference sequence). This CDR3 is built from 16 residues. The ends were cut back, 5 bases at V and 3 bases at J, with 19 bases in the middle. CDR3 sequence (DNA): TGTGCCAGCAGCCACTCGTACCGGGACTTTGAAGAGACCCAGTACTTC. This sequence encodes CASSHSYRDFEETQYF.

V gene TRBV28 combines with J gene TRBJ1-5; D is unclear. This CDR3 is 15 amino acids long. Germline V gene lookup returns CDR1 MDHEN and CDR2 SYDVKM. V gave up 4 bases and J gave up 4 bases, with 14 bases separating them. For the CDR3, the DNA is TGTGCCAGCAGTTCCCTCGGGAGCCCGAATCAGCCCCAGCATTTT. This codes for CASSSLGSPNQPQHF.

The chain couples TRBV5-1 to TRBJ1-2, with TRBD1 identical over 8 bases. Germline-derived CDR1 and CDR2 are SGHRS and YFSETQ. CDR3 length: 15 amino acids. Trimming removed 0 bases from V and 3 bases from J; junction bases left unmatched: 4. CDR3 sequence reads: CASSLGQGAYYGYTF. As DNA, the CDR3 is TGCGCCAGCAGCTTGGGGCAGGGGGCGTACTATGGCTACACCTTC.

The rearrangement joins TRBV7-9 to TRBJ1-6, with TRBD1 identical over 7 bases. The length of the CDR3 is 15 residues. Trimming at V came to 3 bases and at J to 8 bases, leaving 7 bases not matched to a gene. Germline-derived CDR1 and CDR2 are SEHNR and FQNEAQ (reference sequence). The CDR3 DNA follows: TGTGCCAGCAGCTTGAGAAGGGGGCGATATTCACCCCTCCACTTT. Protein: CASSLRRGRYSPLHF.

The chain uses TRBV11-2 and TRBJ2-7; tentative D call: TRBD1 (6 bases). The CDR3 sequence is 13 residues long. V lost 6 bases to trimming and J lost 4 bases, with 13 bases between them. Germline CDR1 reads SGHAT; CDR2 reads FQNNGV. The CDR3 loop reads CASRLPGAYEQYF. CDR3 DNA: TGTGCCAGCAGACTACCAGGGGCTTACGAGCAGTACTTC.

CDR3 coding DNA: TGTGCCAGCAGCTTCGAGGTCACGCCCTACGAGCAGTACTTC. The encoded protein is CASSFEVTPYEQYF. The chain is built from TRBV7-2 and TRBJ2-7; D not resolved. The germline CDR1 and CDR2 sequences are SGHTA and FQGNSA. Trimming took 3 bases from V and 2 from J, leaving 11 bases between them. The CDR3 is made up of 14 amino acids.

The J gene is TRBJ1-2, the V gene TRBV12-3 or TRBV12-4, with 7 bases matching TRBD1. V dropped 5 bases and J dropped 4; count of bases not matched to a gene: 4. This CDR3 spans 13 amino acids. CDR3 region: CASSTDRFYGYTF. In nucleotides, the CDR3 is TGTGCCAGCAGTACGGACAGGTTCTATGGCTACACCTTC.

The chain has TRBV18 and TRBJ1-5; a possible D gene is TRBD1 (5 bases). Germline CDR1 KGHSH, CDR2 LQKENI. The CDR3 is made up of 15 amino acids. V gave up 3 bases and J gave up 1 base, with 10 bases separating them. The CDR3 bases are TGTGCCAGCTCACCCGGGGGTGAAAGCAATCAGCCCCAGCATTTT. Its translation: CASSPGGESNQPQHF.

V usage is TRBV14 and J usage is TRBJ2-1, with D possibly matching TRBD2 (5 bases). Deletions cut 0 bases from V and 3 bases from J, with 6 bases between. This CDR3 has 14 amino acids. CDR1 and CDR2 from the germline V gene are SGHDN and FVKESK. CDR3 region: CASSQEGGYNEQFF. CDR3 sequence (DNA): TGTGCCAGCAGCCAAGAAGGAGGCTACAATGAGCAGTTCTTC.

The rearrangement joins TRBV19 to TRBJ2-1; TRBD2 matches 7 bases. Losses at the gene ends were 5 bases for V and 6 bases for J; bases not matched to a gene: 7. This CDR3 comprises 14 residues. The germline CDR1 and CDR2 sequences are LNHDA and SQIVND (reference sequence). DNA of the CDR3: TGTGCCAGTAGTTGGGGAGGGCCATTCAATGAGCAGTTCTTC. Protein: CASSWGGPFNEQFF.

This clone was counted ten times or more. J is TRBJ1-2 and V is TRBV7-9; 10 nucleotides match TRBD1. Germline CDR1 is SEHNR and CDR2 is FQNEAQ (reference sequence). After removal of 5 bases from V and 2 bases from J, the junction contained 11 bases not matched to a gene. The CDR3 runs 17 residues. The chain's CDR3 is CASSTSGTGARNYGYTF. The CDR3 DNA reads as TGTGCCAGCAGCACTTCCGGGACAGGGGCGAGAAACTATGGCTACACCTTC.

The chain links TRBV30 to TRBJ1-2, with no clear D. The CDR3 runs to 14 residues. Trimming took off 5 bases at V and 3 bases at J, with 16 bases between the two ends. The germline CDR1 and CDR2 sequences are GTSNPN and SVGIG (reference sequence). Written as DNA, the CDR3 is TGTGCCTGGGAGACAACCCTGGGCCACTATGGCTACACCTTC. Its translation is CAWETTLGHYGYTF.